This passage covers 20 T cell receptor beta chains from one sample sequenced in a study of T cell responses to AZD1222 COVID-19 vaccine (dated by TCRdb to the early 2020s). Libraries came from the immunoSEQ multiplex PCR assay. TCRdb mirrors the immuneACCESS table, restricted to in-frame sequences. Some clones are absent from its copies; in checked studies, under half trace to an unresolved V gene, and the reason for the others is unknown. The sample yields under 100,000 clones; approximately 85% were counted once. The ten largest clonotypes hold over 10% of the sample. Read against the paper, the sample's time point label means: about 28 days (+/-7) after the second vaccine dose. The sample was peripheral blood, taken 28 days after the second AZD1222 dose. These receptor sequences come from an adult who received the AZD1222 COVID-19 vaccine.

This chain uses TRBV10-3 with TRBJ2-6; D is unresolved. The CDR3 totals 14 residues. Germline V CDR1 and CDR2: ENHRY, SYGVKD. Trimming cost V 7 bases and J 2 bases, with 9 bases left between them. The CDR3 region is CAINPSAGANVLTF. The CDR3 DNA reads as TGTGCCATCAATCCCTCAGCTGGGGCCAACGTCCTGACTTTC.

This sequence joins TRBV12-5 and TRBJ1-1, with a possible D match to TRBD1 (6 bases). Germline-derived CDR1 and CDR2 are LGHNT and FRNRAP. Trimming took off 0 bases at V and 1 base at J, with 12 bases between the two ends. The CDR3 is 16 amino acids. The DNA of the CDR3 is TGTGCTAGTGGTTTGGTACTGGGACAAAAGAACACTGAAGCTTTCTTT. This sequence encodes CASGLVLGQKNTEAFF.

V is TRBV6-5 and J is TRBJ1-4; D is possibly TRBD1 (5 bases). Germline V gene lookup returns CDR1 MNHEY and CDR2 SVGAGI. The CDR3 contains 15 residues. V dropped 4 bases and J dropped 3 bases, with 12 bases sitting between them. The CDR3 sequence is CASSSRQGPNEKLFF. The CDR3 bases are TGTGCCAGCAGTTCCCGGCAGGGCCCTAATGAAAAACTGTTTTTT.

This sequence joins TRBV2 and TRBJ2-2; unclear D gene. Germline loops: CDR1 SNHLY, CDR2 FYNNEI. This CDR3 has 12 residues. With 3 bases removed from V and 7 bases from J, the gap between germline ends came to 6 bases. The CDR3 coding sequence is TGTGCCAGCAGTGAGTCGGGCGGGGAGCTGTTTTTT. As protein: CASSESGGELFF.

This clone was detected only once. V gene TRBV7-9 combines with J gene TRBJ2-1, with TRBD1 matching over 7 bases. Trimming cost V 8 bases and J 13 bases; bases outside gene matches: 11. Germline V CDR1 and CDR2: SEHNR, FQNEAQ (reference sequence). The CDR3 consists of 12 residues. This CDR3 reads CASRKGTAEQFF. The CDR3 bases are TGTGCCAGCCGCAAAGGGACAGCCGAACAGTTCTTC.

The chain couples TRBV7-9 to TRBJ2-1; TRBD1 matches 11 bases. Germline loops: CDR1 SEHNR, CDR2 FQNEAQ (reference sequence). The J segment lost 3 bases and the V segment lost 0 bases, leaving 4 bases of the junction unmatched. CDR3 size: 17 residues. CDR3 DNA: TGTGCCAGCAGCTTAGCCTCCGGGACAGGGGGCTACAATGAGCAGTTCTTC. Protein: CASSLASGTGGYNEQFF.

The chain carries TRBV16 and TRBJ1-5, with D possibly matching TRBD1 (6 bases). Trimming took 4 bases from V and 7 from J, leaving 11 bases between them. This CDR3 region has 13 residues. The V gene's germline CDR1 is KGHSY and CDR2 FQNENV. CDR3 in DNA: TGTGCCAGCAGCCGCGGACAGCAACAGCCCCAGCATTTT. Amino acid sequence: CASSRGQQQPQHF.

The chain links TRBV27 to TRBJ1-6; D is uncertain. CDR1 and CDR2 from the germline V gene are MNHEY and SMNVEV (reference sequence). Trimming left V 3 bases short and J 0 bases short, with 9 bases between. The CDR3 length is 16 residues. CDR3 nucleotide sequence: TGTGCCAGCAGTTTCGGGCGGAGCTCCTATAATTCACCCCTCCACTTT. Translating it yields CASSFGRSSYNSPLHF.

This clone was counted a few times. J is TRBJ2-3 and V is TRBV3-1 (or the pseudogene TRBV3-2); a possible D gene is TRBD2 (5 bases). Trimming removed 1 base from V and 6 bases from J, with 11 bases in between. The germline CDR1 and CDR2 sequences are LGHDT and YNNKEL (reference sequence). The CDR3 contains 14 residues. CDR3 loop: CASSQGGSRDTQYF. CDR3 bases: TGTGCCAGCAGCCAAGGAGGGAGCCGGGATACGCAGTATTTT.

The rearrangement uses TRBV1 and TRBJ2-1; no check of the table's D call, TRBD2, against the DNA was made. TRBV1 is a pseudogene locus. The CDR3 is made up of 15 amino acids. The CDR3 DNA sequence: TGCACCAGCAGCCAAGCTTGGACTTTCTACAATGAGCAGTTCTTC. This sequence encodes CTSSQAWTFYNEQFF.

In this sample, this clone turned up once. The rearrangement joins TRBV12-3 or TRBV12-4 to TRBJ1-5, with no clear D. Trimming removed 5 bases at V and 4 bases at J, with 9 bases between. This CDR3 contains 13 residues. The CDR3 region has the DNA TGTGCCAGCAGTCCCTTCATAAATCAGCCCCAGCATTTT. This translates into CASSPFINQPQHF.

The chain joins TRBV5-6 to TRBJ1-4; D may be TRBD1 (6 bases). V was cut by 4 bases and J by 11 bases, with 15 bases left in between. CDR1 and CDR2 from the germline V gene are SGHDT and YYEEEE. This CDR3 comprises 13 residues. The CDR3 protein is CASSRGQGRKLFF. Here the CDR3 DNA reads TGTGCCAGCAGCCGGGGGCAGGGTCGGAAACTGTTTTTT.

The rearrangement joins TRBV5-6 to TRBJ1-1; D not resolved. Germline CDR1 SGHDT, CDR2 YYEEEE. This CDR3 is built from 12 residues. Between the trimmed V and J ends, which lost 1 base and 6 bases, there was a span of 7 bases. The CDR3 here is CASSLRPAEAFF. Written as DNA, the CDR3 is TGTGCCAGCAGCTTGCGGCCCGCTGAAGCTTTCTTT. The full variable domain, with the rest looked up from reference TRBV5-6 and TRBJ1-1, is DAGVTQSPTHLIKTRGQQVTLRCSPKSGHDTVSWYQQALGQGPQFIFQYYEEEERQRGNFPDRFSGHQFPNYSSELNVNALLLGDSALYLCASSLRPAEAFFGQGTRLTVV.

The chain recombines TRBV19 with TRBJ2-1, with TRBD1 matching over 7 bases. The CDR3 is 15 residues long. Trimming at V came to 8 bases and at J to 4 bases, leaving 11 bases not matched to a gene. The germline CDR1 and CDR2 sequences are LNHDA and SQIVND (reference sequence). CDR3 coding DNA: TGTGCCAGTTCAACAGGGGCTCTCCCGTACAATGAGCAGTTCTTC. This translates into CASSTGALPYNEQFF.

The chain links TRBV7-9 to TRBJ1-5; TRBD1 matches 7 bases. This CDR3 comprises 17 residues. Looked up from germline, CDR1 is SEHNR and CDR2 is FQNEAQ (reference sequence). J gave up 0 bases and V 3 bases, and 8 bases lay outside the gene matches. CDR3 residues: CASSFSVGTDSNQPQHF. The CDR3 nucleotides read TGTGCCAGCAGCTTTTCGGTAGGGACAGATAGCAATCAGCCCCAGCATTTT.

This sequence joins TRBV7-8 and TRBJ1-5, with 7 bases that match TRBD1. The CDR3 extends over 15 amino acids. The germline V gene encodes CDR1 SGHVS and CDR2 FQNEAQ. J gave up 9 bases and V 2 bases, and 10 bases lay outside the gene matches. CDR3 protein: CASSLLRDSERPQHF. In DNA, the CDR3 is TGTGCCAGCAGCTTACTCCGGGACAGCGAGAGGCCCCAGCATTTT.

This chain uses TRBV5-1 with TRBJ2-7; D ambiguous. The germline CDR1 and CDR2 sequences are SGHRS and YFSETQ. The V and J ends lost 4 bases and 3 bases respectively, with 8 bases between them. The CDR3 consists of 12 residues. CDR3 coding DNA: TGCGCCAGCAGCGTCAACCACTACGAGCAGTACTTC. It translates to CASSVNHYEQYF.

The rearrangement links TRBV7-2 to TRBJ1-1; 9 bases are shared with TRBD1. Germline CDR1 is SGHTA and CDR2 is FQGNSA. The CDR3 extends over 15 amino acids. The trim removed 0 bases at V and 3 bases at J, leaving 2 bases unmatched. Written as DNA, the CDR3 is TGTGCCAGCAGCTTAGCCACAGGGGGCTACACTGAAGCTTTCTTT. It translates to CASSLATGGYTEAFF. The full variable domain, rest sourced from reference TRBV7-2 and TRBJ1-1, is GAGVSQSPSNKVTEKGKDVELRCDPISGHTALYWYRQSLGQGLEFLIYFQGNSAPDKSGLPSDRFSAERTGGSVSTLTIQRTQQEDSAVYLCASSLATGGYTEAFFGQGTRLTVV.

The chain uses TRBV12-3 or TRBV12-4 and TRBJ1-3; possibly TRBD1 for D (5 bases). V lost 4 bases and J lost 5, with 9 bases in between. The CDR3 length is 13 residues. The CDR3: CASSSTGRNTIYF. CDR3 coding DNA: TGTGCCAGCAGTTCAACAGGAAGAAACACCATATATTTT.

CDR3 residues: CASRTTGTGATNYGYTF. The CDR3 DNA sequence: TGTGCCAGCAGGACCACCGGGACAGGGGCTACTAACTATGGCTACACCTTC. The chain carries TRBV28 and TRBJ1-2; 10 nucleotides agree with TRBD1. This CDR3 has 17 amino acids. The junction had 10 bases not matched to a gene; V was cut back by 6 bases and J by 0 bases. Germline V gene lookup returns CDR1 MDHEN and CDR2 SYDVKM.